These 31 T cell receptor beta chains share one sample of origin, sequenced in a study of T cell changes during pregnancy in multiple sclerosis. Some clones are missing from TCRdb's copy, which holds only in-frame ones; the method was immunoSEQ multiplex PCR. The sample holds around 130,000 clones; roughly 95% are singletons and the top ten take 0.44%. Sequenced here: peripheral blood, sampled after pregnancy. The receptor source for this set is a female donor with multiple sclerosis, enrolled in a pregnancy study.

This chain connects TRBV7-9 to TRBJ2-7, with 11 bases identical to TRBD2. Trimming took 5 bases from V and 4 from J; bases not matched to a gene: 10. Germline CDR1 SEHNR, CDR2 FQNEAQ (reference sequence). The CDR3 runs to 16 residues. Here the CDR3 reads CASSALSGRASYEQYF. CDR3 nucleotide sequence: TGTGCCAGCAGCGCCCTTAGCGGGAGGGCCTCGTACGAGCAGTACTTC.

This chain connects TRBV19 to TRBJ1-1; 7 bases agree with TRBD1. The V and J ends lost 6 bases and 11 bases, in that order; junction bases with no gene match: 15. CDR1 LNHDA and CDR2 SQIVND come from the germline V gene (reference sequence). The CDR3 consists of 14 residues. The CDR3 bases are TGTGCCAGTAGGAATACAGGGGTGAAAAAGTCGGCTTTCTTT. Translated, it gives CASRNTGVKKSAFF.

This chain joins TRBV6-6 and TRBJ2-3; D call uncertain. V was shortened by 6 bases and J by 4 bases, with 8 bases between the two germline ends. CDR3 size: 12 residues. The germline V gene has CDR1 MNHNY and CDR2 SVGAGI (reference sequence). CDR3 sequence: CASSLLADTQYF. The CDR3, as DNA: TGTGCCAGCAGCCTTCTAGCAGATACGCAGTATTTT.

The V call is TRBV5-6, the J call TRBJ2-3; D may be TRBD2 (5 bases). From germline, CDR1 is SGHDT and CDR2 YYEEEE. The CDR3 spans 18 residues. The germline V and J ends were trimmed by 4 bases and 0 bases, with 21 bases remaining between them. The CDR3 sequence: CASSVNHRGGISTDTQYF. CDR3 nucleotides: TGTGCCAGCAGCGTAAACCACCGGGGTGGGATTAGCACAGATACGCAGTATTTT.

The chain couples TRBV27 to TRBJ2-2, with 14 positions matching TRBD2. This CDR3 is 19 amino acids long. CDR1 and CDR2 (germline): MNHEY, SMNVEV (reference sequence). The V gene end was trimmed by 7 bases and the J gene end by 0 bases; junction bases not matched to a gene: 10. The CDR3 DNA is TGTGCCAGCACCACCCCGGGACTAGCGGGAGCTTCGAACACCGGGGAGCTGTTTTTT. Translated, it gives CASTTPGLAGASNTGELFF.

This clone was recorded only once. The rearrangement uses TRBV27 and TRBJ1-1; 7 bases line up with TRBD1. Germline CDR1 and CDR2: MNHEY and SMNVEV (reference sequence). CDR3 size: 14 residues. Trimming removed 3 bases from V and 1 base from J; junction bases left unmatched: 2. For the CDR3, the DNA is TGTGCCAGCAGTTTTAACAGGGGGAACACTGAAGCTTTCTTT. The encoded protein is CASSFNRGNTEAFF.

The chain combines TRBV28 with TRBJ1-2; D ambiguous. Germline values: CDR1 MDHEN, CDR2 SYDVKM. CDR3 length: 10 residues. Trimming removed 3 bases at V and 6 bases at J, with 2 bases between. Here the CDR3 reads CASSFNGYTF. CDR3 coding DNA: TGTGCCAGCAGTTTTAATGGCTACACCTTC.

This sequence joins TRBV5-1 and TRBJ2-1; D gene uncertain. The CDR3 has 15 amino acids. Germline V gene sequence: CDR1 SGHRS, CDR2 YFSETQ. The V end was cut by 2 bases, the J end by 1 base, with 10 bases between. The DNA of the CDR3 is TGCGCCAGCAGCTTAGTGACTGGATCCTACAATGAGCAGTTCTTC. Protein sequence: CASSLVTGSYNEQFF.

The chain employs TRBV9 and TRBJ2-1; D is perhaps TRBD2 (6 bases). Trimming took 0 bases from V and 9 from J, leaving 13 bases between them. The CDR3 has 14 residues. The V gene's germline CDR1 is SGDLS and CDR2 YYNGEE. This CDR3 reads CASSVVPEAGEQFF. The CDR3 DNA reads as TGTGCCAGCAGCGTAGTCCCCGAAGCGGGTGAGCAGTTCTTC.

This chain connects TRBV29-1 to TRBJ2-3; 8 bases match TRBD2. The CDR3 is made up of 16 amino acids. V lost 4 bases to trimming and J lost 0 bases; unmatched junction nucleotides: 9. CDR1 and CDR2 from the germline V gene are SQVTM and ANQGSEA. The CDR3 protein is CSVVGPSGFSTDTQYF. The CDR3, as DNA: TGCAGCGTTGTAGGGCCTAGCGGGTTTAGCACAGATACGCAGTATTTT.

The CDR3 nucleotides are TGCAGCGTAGCGGGAGGAATCGAGACCCAGTACTTC. The encoded protein is CSVAGGIETQYF. The chain couples TRBV29-1 to TRBJ2-5; TRBD2 matches at 9 bases. The CDR3 runs 12 residues. The germline gives CDR1 SQVTM, CDR2 ANQGSEA. V lost 6 bases and J lost 5; bases outside the gene matches: 4.

The chain is built from TRBV29-1 and TRBJ1-1; D is perhaps TRBD1 (6 bases). Trimming took 2 bases from V and 10 from J, leaving 20 bases between them. Germline CDR1 is SQVTM and CDR2 is ANQGSEA. This CDR3 region has 14 residues. The CDR3 protein is CSVENDKYRVGAFF. CDR3 bases: TGCAGCGTTGAAAACGACAAATACAGGGTAGGAGCTTTCTTT.

The chain carries TRBV13 and TRBJ2-1, with 8 bases lining up with TRBD2. J lost 0 bases, V lost 8 bases, and 9 bases had no gene match. CDR3 length: 16 amino acids. Per the germline V gene, CDR1 is PRHDT and CDR2 is FYEKMQ (reference sequence). In nucleotides, the CDR3 is TGTGCCAGCCTCCCGGGGGGGATGTCCTCCTACAATGAGCAGTTCTTC. It yields the protein CASLPGGMSSYNEQFF.

To note about this clone: The junction does not match germline at one end; this may be a read error. The rearrangement joins TRBV7-7 to TRBJ2-7; TRBD2 is a possible D gene (5 bases). The CDR3 covers 13 residues. CDR1 and CDR2 from the germline V gene are SSHAT and FNYEAQ (reference sequence). This chain's CDR3 is CASSPSEGYEQYF. The CDR3 nucleotides are TGTGCTAGCAGTCCCAGCGAGGGCTACGAGCAGTACTTC.

V and J are TRBV4-1 and TRBJ2-7, with 9 bases lining up with TRBD1. The CDR3 contains 15 residues. V was pared by 1 base and J by 1 base, with 2 bases of the junction left unmatched. Germline CDR1 reads MGHRA; CDR2 reads YSYEKL. The CDR3 DNA sequence: TGCGCCAGCAGCCAAGGACAGGGGGTATCCTACGAGCAGTACTTC. Translated, it gives CASSQGQGVSYEQYF.

This chain links TRBV7-9 with TRBJ2-7; 10 nucleotides match TRBD2. Trimming cost V 3 bases and J 1 base; bases outside gene matches: 3. The CDR3 covers 15 residues. The V gene's germline CDR1 is SEHNR and CDR2 FQNEAQ (reference sequence). Written as DNA, the CDR3 is TGTGCCAGCAGCTTTCTAGCGGGGGCGTCCTACGAGCAGTACTTC. Translation: CASSFLAGASYEQYF.

The DNA of the CDR3 is TGTGCCAGCAGCCAAGCTAGCGGGACCGGGGAGCTGTTTTTT. Translated, it gives CASSQASGTGELFF. The J gene is TRBJ2-2, the V gene TRBV4-2, with 8 bases identical to TRBD2. In germline, CDR1 is LGHNA, CDR2 YNFKEQ. The CDR3 totals 14 residues. V shed 1 base and J 5 bases; nucleotides not matched to a gene: 0.

This clone has a single count. This chain connects TRBV29-1 to TRBJ1-2, with 7 bases that match TRBD1. The CDR3 totals 12 residues. Germline lookup yields CDR1 SQVTM and CDR2 ANQGSEA. Trimming removed 3 bases from V and 4 bases from J; junction bases left unmatched: 2. CDR3 bases: TGCAGCGTTGAGAGGGGGCGCTATGGCTACACCTTC. Protein: CSVERGRYGYTF.

V and J are TRBV27 and TRBJ2-7; tentative D call: TRBD1 (6 bases). Between the trimmed V and J ends, which lost 5 bases and 0 bases, there was a span of 11 bases. CDR1 is MNHEY, CDR2 SMNVEV, per germline (reference sequence). The CDR3 totals 14 residues. The CDR3 DNA sequence: TGTGCCAGCAGTCCCGGACAGAACTCCTACGAGCAGTACTTC. Translating gives CASSPGQNSYEQYF.

This rearrangement joins TRBV19 to TRBJ2-1; possibly TRBD2 for D (5 bases). The V end was cut by 5 bases, the J end by 7 bases, with 27 bases between. This CDR3 contains 18 residues. Per the germline V gene, CDR1 is LNHDA and CDR2 is SQIVND (reference sequence). CDR3 in DNA: TGTGCCAGTAGTGGGCCCCGCCTCGGGAAACAGAACCCGAATGAGCAGTTCTTC. It specifies CASSGPRLGKQNPNEQFF.

The chain employs TRBV4-2 and TRBJ2-1; 10 nucleotides align to TRBD2. The CDR3 consists of 14 residues. V trimming: 2 bases; J trimming: 12 bases; junction bases outside the gene matches: 7. Germline V gene sequence: CDR1 LGHNA, CDR2 YNFKEQ. CDR3 in DNA: TGTGCCAGCAGCCAACGACTAGCGGGCTCCGGGCAGTTCTTC. Amino acid sequence: CASSQRLAGSGQFF.

The chain carries TRBV14 and TRBJ2-1, with D possibly being TRBD2 (5 bases). This CDR3 comprises 13 residues. Germline V gene data show CDR1 as SGHDN and CDR2 as FVKESK. Trimming removed 3 bases from V and 10 bases from J, with 13 bases in between. For the CDR3, the DNA is TGTGCCAGCAGCCATCTAGGACTCATCGAGCAGTTCTTC. Its translation: CASSHLGLIEQFF. Full variable domain (missing parts from reference TRBV14 and TRBJ2-1): EAGVTQFPSHSVIEKGQTVTLRCDPISGHDNLYWYRRVMGKEIKFLLHFVKESKQDESGMPNNRFLAERTGGTYSTLKVQPAELEDSGVYFCASSHLGLIEQFFGPGTRLTVL.

The CDR3: CASSSRDRGLETQYF. CDR3 coding DNA: TGTGCCAGCAGCTCCAGGGACAGGGGGCTGGAGACCCAGTACTTC. The rearrangement joins TRBV7-2 to TRBJ2-5; the match to TRBD1 covers 12 bases. This CDR3 has 15 residues. Germline V gives CDR1 SGHTA, CDR2 FQGNSA. The trim removed 4 bases at V and 5 bases at J, leaving 5 bases unmatched.

This sequence joins TRBV7-6 and TRBJ2-3, with TRBD2 matching 8 bases. This CDR3 has 14 amino acids. The ends lost 2 bases at V and 3 bases at J; junction bases unmatched: 1. In germline, CDR1 is SGHVS, CDR2 FNYEAQ. In DNA form, the CDR3 reads TGTGCCAGCAGCTTACAGCGGGGGACAGATACGCAGTATTTT. Amino acid sequence: CASSLQRGTDTQYF.

This clone was counted a single time. The chain recombines TRBV19 with TRBJ2-3; TRBD2 matches at 10 bases. Per the germline V gene, CDR1 is LNHDA and CDR2 is SQIVND (reference sequence). The CDR3 is 16 residues long. Germline trimming cut 1 base from V and 1 base from J; bases unmatched to any gene: 2. The CDR3 loop is CASSIVGTSGTDTQYF. CDR3 nucleotide sequence: TGTGCCAGTAGTATAGTCGGGACTAGCGGCACAGATACGCAGTATTTT.

For the CDR3, the DNA is TGCGCCAGCAGCCAAGGGTTCGGGAGGACGTACAATGAGCAGTTCTTC. Translating gives CASSQGFGRTYNEQFF. The chain carries TRBV4-1 and TRBJ2-1; 7 nucleotides agree with TRBD2. J gave up 4 bases and V 1 base, and 7 bases lay outside the gene matches. The germline CDR1 and CDR2 sequences are MGHRA and YSYEKL. The CDR3 is 16 amino acids.

The rearrangement links TRBV9 to TRBJ2-7; 7 nucleotides align to TRBD1. Germline values: CDR1 SGDLS, CDR2 YYNGEE. V lost 3 bases to trimming and J lost 4 bases; unmatched junction nucleotides: 10. The CDR3 runs 15 residues. CDR3 loop: CASSAGDRVSYEQYF. Here the CDR3 DNA reads TGTGCCAGCAGCGCCGGAGACAGGGTATCGTACGAGCAGTACTTC.

The chain couples TRBV28 to TRBJ2-3, with a weak D call TRBD2 (5 bases). V lost 6 bases, J lost 2 bases, and 12 bases lay in between. The CDR3 is made up of 14 amino acids. Germline CDR1 MDHEN, CDR2 SYDVKM. CDR3 coding DNA: TGTGCCAGCAGCCTTAGACTAAACACAGATACGCAGTATTTT. As protein: CASSLRLNTDTQYF.

The J gene is TRBJ2-3, the V gene TRBV5-6; 11 positions match TRBD2. The germline V gene has CDR1 SGHDT and CDR2 YYEEEE. V lost 4 bases to trimming and J lost 6 bases; unmatched junction nucleotides: 7. The CDR3 consists of 15 residues. DNA of the CDR3: TGTGCCAGCAGCCTTCCTAGCGGGAGGTGGGATACGCAGTATTTT. This gives the protein CASSLPSGRWDTQYF.

The J gene is TRBJ2-7, the V gene TRBV7-9; a weak D match, TRBD1 (5 bases). Germline lookup yields CDR1 SEHNR and CDR2 FQNEAQ (reference sequence). V shed 1 base and J shed 6 bases, with 13 bases lying between them. The CDR3 runs to 14 residues. The CDR3 loop reads CASSLGVGAGEQYF. In nucleotides, the CDR3 is TGTGCCAGCAGCTTAGGAGTTGGGGCTGGCGAGCAGTACTTC.

The chain couples TRBV9 to TRBJ2-5; D might be TRBD2 (5 bases). The length of the CDR3 is 15 residues. V dropped 0 bases and J dropped 2 bases, with 11 bases sitting between them. Germline CDR1 reads SGDLS; CDR2 reads YYNGEE. Here the CDR3 DNA reads TGTGCCAGCAGCGTAGCTACGACTACACAAGAGACCCAGTACTTC. Translating it yields CASSVATTTQETQYF.